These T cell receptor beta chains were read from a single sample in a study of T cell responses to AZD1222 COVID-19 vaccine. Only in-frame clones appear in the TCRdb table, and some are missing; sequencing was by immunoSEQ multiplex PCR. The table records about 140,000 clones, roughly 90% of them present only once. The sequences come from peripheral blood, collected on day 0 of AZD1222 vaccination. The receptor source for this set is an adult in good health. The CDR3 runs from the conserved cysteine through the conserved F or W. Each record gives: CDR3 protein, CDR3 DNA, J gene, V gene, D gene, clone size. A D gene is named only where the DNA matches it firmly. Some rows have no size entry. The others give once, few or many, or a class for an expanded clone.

CDR3 protein: CASNPGLWGTEAFF; CDR3 DNA: TGTGCCAGCAACCCGGGGCTATGGGGCACTGAAGCTTTCTTT; J gene: TRBJ1-1; V gene: TRBV28; D gene: -; clone size: -
CDR3 protein: CASSQDRVSRYNEQFF; CDR3 DNA: TGCGCCAGCAGCCAAGATCGGGTTAGTCGTTACAATGAGCAGTTCTTC; J gene: TRBJ2-1; V gene: TRBV4-3; D gene: -; clone size: few
CDR3 protein: CASSVAVPKSGGYTF; CDR3 DNA: TGTGCCAGCAGCGTCGCCGTTCCAAAGTCGGGTGGCTACACCTTC; J gene: TRBJ1-2; V gene: TRBV5-7; D gene: -; clone size: -
CDR3 protein: CASSLNTGELFF; CDR3 DNA: TGTGCCAGCAGTCTTAACACCGGGGAGCTGTTTTTT; J gene: TRBJ2-2; V gene: TRBV5-4; D gene: -; clone size: -
CDR3 protein: CATSRDRGLNEQFF; CDR3 DNA: TGTGCCACCAGCCGGGACAGGGGGCTTAATGAGCAGTTCTTC; J gene: TRBJ2-1; V gene: TRBV24-1; D gene: TRBD1; clone size: -
CDR3 protein: CASSLGGTDLYEQYF; CDR3 DNA: TGTGCCAGCAGCTTGGGCGGGACAGATCTTTACGAGCAGTACTTC; J gene: TRBJ2-7; V gene: TRBV7-9; D gene: -; clone size: -
CDR3 protein: CASSQDRLAGSGKYVYEQYF; CDR3 DNA: TGTGCCAGCAGCCAAGACCGACTAGCGGGGTCAGGTAAATACGTTTACGAGCAGTACTTC; J gene: TRBJ2-7; V gene: TRBV3-1/TRBV3-2; D gene: TRBD2; clone size: -
CDR3 protein: CASSPRTGLLGDTQYF; CDR3 DNA: TGTGCCAGCAGCCCTCGGACAGGACTCCTAGGAGATACGCAGTATTTT; J gene: TRBJ2-3; V gene: TRBV6-6; D gene: TRBD1; clone size: -
CDR3 protein: CASSQDQGASGNTIYF; CDR3 DNA: TGCGCCAGCAGCCAAGATCAAGGGGCCAGTGGAAACACCATATATTTT; J gene: TRBJ1-3; V gene: TRBV4-3; D gene: -; clone size: -
CDR3 protein: CASSLWGWVGNQPQHF; CDR3 DNA: TGTGCCAGCAGCTTGTGGGGATGGGTGGGCAATCAGCCCCAGCATTTT; J gene: TRBJ1-5; V gene: TRBV5-6; D gene: -; clone size: -
CDR3 protein: CASQRQGLSNQPQHF; CDR3 DNA: TGTGCCAGCCAAAGACAGGGGTTGAGCAATCAGCCCCAGCATTTT; J gene: TRBJ1-5; V gene: TRBV28; D gene: TRBD1; clone size: -
CDR3 protein: CASSSTPGAANTGELFF; CDR3 DNA: TGTGCCAGTAGTTCTACACCAGGGGCCGCAAACACCGGGGAGCTGTTTTTT; J gene: TRBJ2-2; V gene: TRBV19; D gene: -; clone size: once
CDR3 protein: CASQDRNTDTQYF; CDR3 DNA: TGTGCCAGCCAGGACAGGAACACAGATACGCAGTATTTT; J gene: TRBJ2-3; V gene: TRBV12-3/TRBV12-4; D gene: TRBD1; clone size: -
CDR3 protein: CASSESGVRSGNTIYF; CDR3 DNA: TGTGCCAGCAGCGAGTCAGGGGTCCGCTCTGGAAACACCATATATTTT; J gene: TRBJ1-3; V gene: TRBV5-6; D gene: -; clone size: -
CDR3 protein: CASSEASLYGYTF; CDR3 DNA: TGTGCCAGCAGTGAGGCGTCGCTCTATGGCTACACCTTC; J gene: TRBJ1-2; V gene: TRBV2; D gene: -; clone size: -
CDR3 protein: CASSLTIGETQYF; CDR3 DNA: TGTGCCAGCAGCTTAACTATAGGGGAGACCCAGTACTTC; J gene: TRBJ2-5; V gene: TRBV7-3; D gene: -; clone size: once
CDR3 protein: CASSLAGGYEQYF; CDR3 DNA: TGTGCCAGCAGTTTAGCGGGAGGCTACGAGCAGTACTTC; J gene: TRBJ2-7; V gene: TRBV27; D gene: TRBD2; clone size: -
CDR3 protein: CASSYDSQETQYF; CDR3 DNA: TGTGCCAGCAGCTACGACAGCCAAGAGACCCAGTACTTC; J gene: TRBJ2-5; V gene: TRBV11-2; D gene: -; clone size: -
CDR3 protein: CASSYSGRAGYEQYF; CDR3 DNA: TGTGCCAGCAGTTATTCCGGGAGGGCAGGCTACGAGCAGTACTTC; J gene: TRBJ2-7; V gene: TRBV6-2/TRBV6-3; D gene: TRBD2; clone size: -
CDR3 protein: CATPRVDTDTQYF; CDR3 DNA: TGTGCCACCCCTAGAGTCGACACAGATACGCAGTATTTT; J gene: TRBJ2-3; V gene: TRBV6-5; D gene: -; clone size: -
CDR3 protein: CASSVRWGSGELFF; CDR3 DNA: TGTGCCAGCAGCGTCCGATGGGGGTCCGGGGAGCTGTTTTTT; J gene: TRBJ2-2; V gene: TRBV9; D gene: -; clone size: -
CDR3 protein: CASRGVISYEQYF; CDR3 DNA: TGTGCCAGCAGGGGGGTCATATCCTACGAGCAGTACTTC; J gene: TRBJ2-7; V gene: TRBV27; D gene: -; clone size: -
CDR3 protein: CASSLLLAGSEQFF; CDR3 DNA: TGCGCCAGCAGCTTGCTCCTAGCGGGAAGTGAGCAGTTCTTC; J gene: TRBJ2-1; V gene: TRBV5-1; D gene: TRBD2; clone size: -
CDR3 protein: CASKTFVWSNQPQHF; CDR3 DNA: TGTGCCAGTAAGACCTTCGTTTGGAGCAATCAGCCCCAGCATTTT; J gene: TRBJ1-5; V gene: TRBV19; D gene: -; clone size: -
CDR3 protein: CASSRTRTGFAFGANVLTF; CDR3 DNA: TGTGCCAGTAGTCGCACCAGGACAGGGTTCGCCTTTGGGGCCAACGTCCTGACTTTC; J gene: TRBJ2-6; V gene: TRBV19; D gene: TRBD1; clone size: -
CDR3 protein: CASSPGTPTNEKLFF; CDR3 DNA: TGTGCCAGCAGTCCAGGGACCCCAACTAATGAAAAACTGTTTTTT; J gene: TRBJ1-4; V gene: TRBV28; D gene: -; clone size: -
CDR3 protein: CASSAPGFFGYTF; CDR3 DNA: TGTGCCAGCAGCGCCCCAGGGTTCTTCGGCTACACCTTC; J gene: TRBJ1-2; V gene: TRBV9; D gene: -; clone size: -
CDR3 protein: CASRRGQVETF; CDR3 DNA: TGTGCCAGCAGGCGGGGACAGGTTGAGACCTTC; J gene: TRBJ1-2; V gene: TRBV2; D gene: TRBD1; clone size: -
CDR3 protein: CATKPGQGIYNEQFF; CDR3 DNA: TGTGCCACCAAGCCGGGACAGGGGATCTACAATGAGCAGTTCTTC; J gene: TRBJ2-1; V gene: TRBV10-3; D gene: TRBD1; clone size: -
CDR3 protein: CASSPTLLDRAAKNIQYF; CDR3 DNA: TGTGCCAGCAGCCCCACCCTTCTGGACAGGGCGGCCAAAAACATTCAGTACTTC; J gene: TRBJ2-4; V gene: TRBV7-8; D gene: TRBD1; clone size: -
CDR3 protein: CASSEHYEQYF; CDR3 DNA: TGTGCCAGCAGCGAGCACTACGAGCAGTACTTC; J gene: TRBJ2-7; V gene: TRBV7-2; D gene: -; clone size: -
CDR3 protein: CASSQGVNSYEQYF; CDR3 DNA: TGCGCCAGCAGCCAAGGTGTCAACTCCTACGAGCAGTACTTC; J gene: TRBJ2-7; V gene: TRBV4-3; D gene: -; clone size: -
CDR3 protein: CASSTPTGFSGNTIYF; CDR3 DNA: TGTGCCAGCAGCACCCCGACAGGCTTCTCTGGAAACACCATATATTTT; J gene: TRBJ1-3; V gene: TRBV9; D gene: -; clone size: -
CDR3 protein: CASSPQGPPNQPQHF; CDR3 DNA: TGTGCCAGCTCACCTCAGGGACCCCCTAATCAGCCCCAGCATTTT; J gene: TRBJ1-5; V gene: TRBV18; D gene: -; clone size: -
CDR3 protein: CASSAGDSQPQHF; CDR3 DNA: TGTGCCAGCAGCGCAGGGGATTCTCAGCCCCAGCATTTT; J gene: TRBJ1-5; V gene: TRBV9; D gene: -; clone size: -
CDR3 protein: CSVEGGTSNEQFF; CDR3 DNA: TGCAGCGTTGAAGGAGGGACTAGCAATGAGCAGTTCTTC; J gene: TRBJ2-1; V gene: TRBV29-1; D gene: TRBD2; clone size: -
CDR3 protein: CASSVKQGPQETQYF; CDR3 DNA: TGTGCCAGCAGCGTAAAACAGGGACCCCAAGAGACCCAGTACTTC; J gene: TRBJ2-5; V gene: TRBV7-3; D gene: -; clone size: -
CDR3 protein: CASSSLDSRSPQHF; CDR3 DNA: TGTGCCAGCAGCTCCTTGGACAGCCGGTCGCCCCAGCATTTT; J gene: TRBJ1-5; V gene: TRBV7-2; D gene: -; clone size: -
CDR3 protein: CASTSNTGELFF; CDR3 DNA: TGTGCCAGCACCTCAAACACCGGGGAGCTGTTTTTT; J gene: TRBJ2-2; V gene: TRBV9; D gene: -; clone size: -
CDR3 protein: CASSQALVPSNYGYTF; CDR3 DNA: TGCGCCAGCAGCCAAGCACTGGTCCCCTCCAACTATGGCTACACCTTC; J gene: TRBJ1-2; V gene: TRBV4-3; D gene: -; clone size: few
CDR3 protein: CASSYEGQAYGYTF; CDR3 DNA: TGTGCCAGCAGCTACGAAGGACAGGCCTATGGCTACACCTTC; J gene: TRBJ1-2; V gene: TRBV7-2; D gene: TRBD1; clone size: -
CDR3 protein: CASSLGSGTIYEQYF; CDR3 DNA: TGCGCCAGCAGCTTGGGTTCAGGGACGATCTACGAGCAGTACTTC; J gene: TRBJ2-7; V gene: TRBV5-1; D gene: -; clone size: -
CDR3 protein: CASSLAVGGTYNSPLHF; CDR3 DNA: TGTGCCAGCAGCTTAGCTGTCGGGGGCACCTATAATTCACCCCTCCACTTT; J gene: TRBJ1-6; V gene: TRBV7-6; D gene: -; clone size: -
CDR3 protein: CASSYSGRVNGYTF; CDR3 DNA: TGTGCCAGCAGTTACTCTGGCAGGGTTAATGGCTACACCTTC; J gene: TRBJ1-2; V gene: TRBV6-2/TRBV6-3; D gene: -; clone size: -
CDR3 protein: CASSLEGARSEKLFF; CDR3 DNA: TGTGCCAGCAGCTTGGAGGGGGCGCGGAGTGAAAAACTGTTTTTT; J gene: TRBJ1-4; V gene: TRBV5-4; D gene: TRBD1; clone size: -
CDR3 protein: CATSRAGGLNTGELFF; CDR3 DNA: TGTGCCACCAGCAGAGCCGGGGGACTTAACACCGGGGAGCTGTTTTTT; J gene: TRBJ2-2; V gene: TRBV15; D gene: -; clone size: -
CDR3 protein: CASSLGQVRTEAFF; CDR3 DNA: TGTGCCAGCAGCTTGGGACAGGTGAGGACTGAAGCTTTCTTT; J gene: TRBJ1-1; V gene: TRBV5-6; D gene: -; clone size: few
CDR3 protein: CASSYSMSPHYGYTF; CDR3 DNA: TGTGCCAGCAGTTACTCGATGAGCCCTCACTATGGCTACACCTTC; J gene: TRBJ1-2; V gene: TRBV6-5; D gene: -; clone size: -
CDR3 protein: CASSVAELTVPTDTQYF; CDR3 DNA: TGTGCCAGCAGCGTAGCAGAACTAACGGTTCCCACAGATACGCAGTATTTT; J gene: TRBJ2-3; V gene: TRBV9; D gene: -; clone size: -